Below, 14 T cell receptor beta chains from the same sample are listed, as sequenced in a study of early stage breast cancer tumors. This table comes from immunoSEQ multiplex PCR, and its TCRdb copy is limited to in-frame clones, with some not included. The repertoire holds more than 55,000 clones, with 65% to 85% as singletons. The sequencing input was blood. These receptors originate from a person aged 40 to 49 with breast cancer.

The genes are TRBV27 and TRBJ2-3; 13 nucleotides align to TRBD2. The CDR3 has 20 residues. In germline, CDR1 is MNHEY, CDR2 SMNVEV (reference sequence). J gave up 1 base and V 1 base, and 11 bases lay outside the gene matches. The CDR3 DNA follows: TGTGCCAGCAGTTTATGGGGCCGGACTAGCGGGAGATATGGCACAGATACGCAGTATTTT. Protein: CASSLWGRTSGRYGTDTQYF.

This chain joins TRBV11-2 and TRBJ1-2; no definite D call. The CDR3 contains 15 residues. The V and J ends lost 5 bases and 7 bases respectively, with 20 bases between them. Germline V gives CDR1 SGHAT, CDR2 FQNNGV. This CDR3 reads CASSVPFRSFGGYTF. In DNA form, the CDR3 reads TGTGCCAGCAGCGTACCCTTCAGATCTTTCGGTGGCTACACCTTC.

The chain joins TRBV18 to TRBJ2-2, with D uncertain. V lost 1 base and J lost 1, with 10 bases in between. Germline CDR1 and CDR2: KGHSH and LQKENI. This CDR3 spans 16 amino acids. The CDR3 here is CASSPQAELNTGELFF. The CDR3 DNA reads as TGTGCCAGCTCACCACAAGCAGAGCTGAACACCGGGGAGCTGTTTTTT.

This chain links TRBV2 with TRBJ1-5; 10 nucleotides match TRBD1. V shed 6 bases, J shed 3 bases, and the junction held 5 bases outside the gene matches. This CDR3 contains 15 residues. Germline V gene sequence: CDR1 SNHLY, CDR2 FYNNEI. The CDR3 DNA sequence: TGTGCCAGCAGCGGGGGGACAGGGGACAATCAGCCCCAGCATTTT. Translating it yields CASSGGTGDNQPQHF.

The chain employs TRBV5-4 and TRBJ2-1, with D possibly matching TRBD2 (6 bases). Trimming removed 3 bases at V and 6 bases at J, with 7 bases between. Germline V gene sequence: CDR1 SGHNT, CDR2 YYREEE (reference sequence). The CDR3 length is 12 residues. CDR3 coding DNA: TGTGCCAGCAGCTCGGGACTCAATGAGCAGTTCTTC. Its protein product is CASSSGLNEQFF.

V and J are TRBV6-5 and TRBJ2-1; D remains ambiguous. V lost 2 bases, J lost 6 bases, and 8 bases lay in between. Germline V gives CDR1 MNHEY, CDR2 SVGAGI. The CDR3 totals 13 residues. CDR3 DNA: TGTGCCAGCAGTTACCGACACTCCAATGAGCAGTTCTTC. Protein sequence: CASSYRHSNEQFF.

The chain combines TRBV6-1 with TRBJ2-7, with D possibly being TRBD2 (6 bases). The CDR3 is made up of 16 amino acids. V gave up 2 bases and J gave up 3 bases, with 17 bases separating them. Germline V gene data show CDR1 as MNHNS and CDR2 as SASEGT. The CDR3 sequence is CASSESLGLIDYEQYF. CDR3 bases: TGTGCCAGCAGTGAATCCTTGGGACTTATTGACTACGAGCAGTACTTC.

The CDR3 region is CASSLRLAGNTGELFF. The CDR3 coding sequence is TGTGCCAGCTCCCTTCGCCTAGCGGGGAACACCGGGGAGCTGTTTTTT. The rearrangement links TRBV27 to TRBJ2-2; 8 bases fit TRBD2. V shed 8 bases, J shed 1 base, and the junction held 9 bases outside the gene matches. In germline, CDR1 is MNHEY, CDR2 SMNVEV (reference sequence). CDR3 length: 16 residues.

The chain combines TRBV7-8 with TRBJ2-7, with D unresolved. V was clipped by 6 bases and J by 6 bases, with 9 bases between them. In germline, CDR1 is SGHVS, CDR2 FQNEAQ. The CDR3 has 11 residues. CDR3 sequence: CASRSEAEQYF. CDR3 bases: TGTGCCAGCAGATCTGAGGCCGAGCAGTACTTC.

This chain joins TRBV7-2 and TRBJ2-5; D is undetermined. CDR1 is SGHTA and CDR2 is FQGNSA in the germline V gene. This CDR3 is 14 amino acids long. Between the trimmed V and J ends, which lost 6 bases and 4 bases, there was a span of 15 bases. The CDR3 nucleotides read TGTGCCAGCAGACCTCGAGAGCCCCTAGAGACCCAGTACTTC. It is translated as CASRPREPLETQYF.

The chain is built from TRBV5-1 and TRBJ2-5; 13 nucleotides align to TRBD2. The CDR3 sequence is 16 residues long. Germline values: CDR1 SGHRS, CDR2 YFSETQ. The V and J ends lost 0 bases and 4 bases, in that order; junction bases with no gene match: 3. The CDR3 here is CASSLGGLAGRETQYF. The CDR3 bases are TGCGCCAGCAGCTTGGGGGGACTAGCGGGGCGAGAGACCCAGTACTTC.

This clone showed up just a few times. The chain is built from TRBV30 and TRBJ2-7; 7 bases fit TRBD1. CDR3 length: 14 residues. V dropped 3 bases and J dropped 4; count of bases not matched to a gene: 9. Germline V gene sequence: CDR1 GTSNPN, CDR2 SVGIG (reference sequence). The CDR3 loop is CAWRIGGSGYEQYF. Here the CDR3 DNA reads TGTGCCTGGAGGATAGGGGGCTCGGGGTACGAGCAGTACTTC. The variable domain in full, with the rest retrieved from reference TRBV30 and TRBJ2-7, is SQTIHQWPATLVQPVGSPLSLECTVEGTSNPNLYWYRQAAGRGLQLLFYSVGIGQISSEVPQNLSASRPQDRQFILSSKKLLLSDSGFYLCAWRIGGSGYEQYFGPGTRLTVT.

This chain uses TRBV28 with TRBJ2-2, with D perhaps matching TRBD2 (6 bases). Germline CDR1 reads MDHEN; CDR2 reads SYDVKM. The V and J ends lost 5 bases and 5 bases respectively, with 15 bases between them. The CDR3 sequence is 15 residues long. The CDR3 DNA follows: TGTGCCAGCAGTAGGGGAGGAGTGGGGACCGGGGAGCTGTTTTTT. Protein: CASSRGGVGTGELFF.

The V and J genes are TRBV27 and TRBJ2-7; D not resolved. The germline V gene encodes CDR1 MNHEY and CDR2 SMNVEV (reference sequence). V lost 7 bases to trimming and J lost 4 bases, with 8 bases between them. This CDR3 is built from 11 residues. The CDR3 loop is CASTSQYEQYF. The CDR3 bases are TGTGCCAGCACGTCCCAATACGAGCAGTACTTC.